The present T cell receptor (beta chain) was sequenced within a study of vaccination effects on CD4 cells after COVID-19 (dated 2022 in TCRdb). With regard to the full study: To identify antigen-specific CD4+ T cell clonotypes by their expansion, the ViraFEST assay first stimulated PBMC with viral peptide pools and then applied TCR sequencing. Altogether, some 10 COVID-19 convalescent patients and 4 SARS-CoV-2-naive healthy vaccine recipients made up the full study. Cultures from other donors in the study were sequenced with the Oncomine TCR Beta short-read assay on an Illumina iSeq 100. Across the study, the median time from the second dose to post-vaccine sampling was 72 days (range 14 to 241). SARS-CoV-2 spike-specific CD4+ TCR repertoires were compared before and after mRNA vaccination in COVID-19 convalescent patients and in infection-naive vaccine recipients. About 1.8 million PBMC per well were cultured with roughly 10 ug/ml peptides in IMDM containing about 5% human AB serum, approximately 9.9 IU/ml IL-2 and gentamicin. On the study overall, not on this receptor specifically: Marked clonal contraction was observed in both infection-induced and vaccine-induced clones at late post-vaccination timepoints, consistent with waning T cell responses. Among healthy vaccine recipients, nearly all vaccine-induced clones were SARS-CoV-2 mono-reactive, and just 1 of 255 was cross-reactive with common cold coronaviruses. The study was limited by a small number of convalescent patients, and early post-infection timepoints were lacking.

This clone appeared a single time. No antigen is known for it. No per-base quality is available; no much larger clone lies one base away. The germline V gene specifies MNHEY as CDR1 and SVGAGI as CDR2. The CDR3 runs 14 residues from the cysteine to the phenylalanine. The only DNA kept is the CDR3, 42 bases in frame from the first base. V loses 7 bases of germline sequence and J loses 0 bases, and the interval between the two ends is 13 bases. Library creation used the immunoSEQ multiplex PCR assay. TCR beta CDR3 sequencing was performed on DNA from the cultured, isolated CD4+ T cells. For the original study's pipeline: The analysis removed non-productive TCR sequences, trimmed reads to the CDR3 region, and retained only CDR3s that were 7 or more amino acids long. The MANAFEST web app was used to pick out antigen-specific clonotypes by comparing their expansion in peptide wells with that in reference cultures. To count as positive, a clone had to show expansion at FDR<0.05 compared with the reference and with all other wells, an odds ratio above 5, and a frequency above 0.1% in two replicate wells. Clonotypes significantly expanded in SARS-CoV-2 spike wells and in at least one common cold coronavirus spike condition were defined as cross-reactive. CDR3 similarity was assessed by Levenshtein distance using the stringdist R package, and unrooted trees were constructed with ape in R 3.6.1. Not all clones reach the TCRdb copy of this immuneACCESS table, which keeps in-frame sequences only. Checked studies attribute under half of the gap to unresolved V genes and leave the rest unexplained. The V and J calls and clone size were taken over from that table, and D and trimming were inferred from the DNA. This sample is represented by roughly 41,000 clones; more than 65% of them were singletons. The ten largest make up 7% to 8% of the sample.

After approximately 11 days of culture, CD4+ T cells were isolated with the EasySep CD4+ T cell isolation kit. Each participant got two doses of an mRNA SARS-CoV-2 vaccine, either BNT162b2 or mRNA-1273. The absence of prior SARS-CoV-2 infection in healthy vaccine recipients was confirmed by negative nucleocapsid antibodies before and after vaccination. On days 3 and 7, half of the culture medium was replaced with fresh IL-2-containing medium. Unless noted otherwise, every peptide stimulation condition was grown in triplicate wells. PBMC were separated from whole blood using Ficoll-Paque Plus gradient centrifugation and were then either cryopreserved at -140C or used fresh. The QIAamp micro DNA kit was used to extract genomic DNA from the cultured CD4+ T cells.

Source: CD4+ T cells from PBMCs cultured without peptide, taken after COVID-19 vaccination. The chain is encoded by TRBV6-5 joined to TRBJ2-7, and perhaps TRBD2 as D gene, on 6 matching bases. The source of this sequence is a human donor who received a COVID-19 vaccine. Read as DNA, the sequence is TGTGCCAGCACTAAACGGGGACTCTCCTACGAGCAGTACTTC. The resulting protein is CASTKRGLSYEQYF.